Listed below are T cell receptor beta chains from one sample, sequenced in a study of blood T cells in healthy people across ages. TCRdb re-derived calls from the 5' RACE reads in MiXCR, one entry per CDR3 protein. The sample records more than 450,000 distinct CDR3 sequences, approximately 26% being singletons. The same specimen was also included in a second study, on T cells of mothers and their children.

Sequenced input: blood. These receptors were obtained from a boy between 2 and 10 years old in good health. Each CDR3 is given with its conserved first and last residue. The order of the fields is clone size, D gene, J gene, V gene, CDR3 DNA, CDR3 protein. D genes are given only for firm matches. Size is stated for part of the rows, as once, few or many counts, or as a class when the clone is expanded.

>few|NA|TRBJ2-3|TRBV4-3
TGCGCCAGCAGCCAAGGAAGTGAAGATACGCAGTATTTT
CASSQGSEDTQYF
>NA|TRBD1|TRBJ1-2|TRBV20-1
TGCAGTGCTAGAGACTACCGGACAGGGAACTATGGCTACACCTTC
CSARDYRTGNYGYTF
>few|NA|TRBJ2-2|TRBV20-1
TGCAGTGCTAGAGACAGGGTTTCGAACACCGGGGAGCTGTTTTTT
CSARDRVSNTGELFF
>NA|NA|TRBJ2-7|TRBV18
TGTGCCAGCTCACCAAGGTCAGAATCCTACGAGCAGTACTTC
CASSPRSESYEQYF
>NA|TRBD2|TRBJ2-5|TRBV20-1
TGCAGTGCCGGGACTAGTCAAGAGACCCAGTACTTC
CSAGTSQETQYF
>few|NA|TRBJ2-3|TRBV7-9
TGTGCCAGCAGCTTTGGGCTGGATACGCAGTATTTT
CASSFGLDTQYF
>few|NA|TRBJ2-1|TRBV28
TGTGCCAGTTATAATCTTGGAGGGAGCTACAATGAGCAGTTCTTC
CASYNLGGSYNEQFF
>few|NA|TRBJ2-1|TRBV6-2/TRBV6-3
TGTGCCAGCAGTTGGGGTCGGGCCTACAATGAGCAGTTCTTC
CASSWGRAYNEQFF
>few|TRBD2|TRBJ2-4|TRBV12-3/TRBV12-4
TGTGCCAGCAGTACAGGACTAGCCGGCATTCAGTACTTC
CASSTGLAGIQYF
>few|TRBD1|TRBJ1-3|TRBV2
TGTGCCGGCGGACAGGTCTTAGGAAACACCATATATTTT
CAGGQVLGNTIYF
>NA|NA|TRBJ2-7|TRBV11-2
TGTGCCAGCAGGCCGACGGATTCCTACGAGCAGTACTTC
CASRPTDSYEQYF
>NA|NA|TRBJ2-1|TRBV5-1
TGCGCCAGCAGCTCGGACAGACCTGATGAGCAGTTCTTC
CASSSDRPDEQFF
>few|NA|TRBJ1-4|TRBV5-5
TGTGCCAGCAGCCTTACTCTCCAGGGGCTAAATGAAAAACTGTTTTTT
CASSLTLQGLNEKLFF
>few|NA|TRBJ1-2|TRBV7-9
TGTGCCAGCAGCTTGCACTCCTATGGCTACACCTTC
CASSLHSYGYTF
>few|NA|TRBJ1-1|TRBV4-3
TGCGCCAGCAGCCACGCATTATTGAAGAGCACTGAAGCTTTCTTT
CASSHALLKSTEAFF
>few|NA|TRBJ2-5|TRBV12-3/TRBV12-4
TGTGCCAGCAGTTTGTCAGGTCGTGCAAGGACCCAGTACTTC
CASSLSGRARTQYF
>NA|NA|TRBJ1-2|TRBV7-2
TGTGCCAGCAGCTTAGCTCGTCGTGGCTACACCTTC
CASSLARRGYTF
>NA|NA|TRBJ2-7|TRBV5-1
TGCGCCAGCAGCCCGATACAGAAGACCTACGAGCAGTACTTC
CASSPIQKTYEQYF
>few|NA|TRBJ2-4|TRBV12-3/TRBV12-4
TGTGCCAGCAGTCTCCGGGACCGCCAATCCAACATTCAGTACTTC
CASSLRDRQSNIQYF
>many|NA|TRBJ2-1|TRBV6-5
TGTGCCGGACCCTGGGCGGCGTGCAATGAGCAGTTCTTC
CAGPWAACNEQFF
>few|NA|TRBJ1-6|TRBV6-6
TGTGCCAGCATGAGATTAGGGGACCGTTATAATTCACCCCTCCACTTT
CASMRLGDRYNSPLHF
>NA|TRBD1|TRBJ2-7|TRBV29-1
TGCAGCGTTGAAGGGACAGGGGGCGGATTCTACGAGCAGTACTTC
CSVEGTGGGFYEQYF
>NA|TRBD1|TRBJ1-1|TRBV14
TGTGCCAGCAGCCGGAGACAGGGTACCACTGAAGCTTTCTTT
CASSRRQGTTEAFF
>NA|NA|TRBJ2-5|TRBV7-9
TGTGCCAGCAGCCCCCCAGGGTCGGACACGGGCGCCCAGTACTTC
CASSPPGSDTGAQYF
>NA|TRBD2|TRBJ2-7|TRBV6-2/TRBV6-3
TGTGCCAGCAGACGGACTAGCTTAATGAACGAGCAGTACTTC
CASRRTSLMNEQYF
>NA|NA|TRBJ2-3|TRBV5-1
TGCGCCAGCAGCTTGTTCCAGCCGGCAGCACTTGGTACAGATACGCAGTATTTT
CASSLFQPAALGTDTQYF
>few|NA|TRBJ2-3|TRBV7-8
TGTGCCAGCAGCTCCCCCGGCGAGGCGGGCACAGATACGCAGTATTTT
CASSSPGEAGTDTQYF
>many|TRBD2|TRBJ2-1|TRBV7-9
TGTGCCAGCAGCTTTAGCGGGAGCTCCTACAATGAGCAGTTCTTC
CASSFSGSSYNEQFF
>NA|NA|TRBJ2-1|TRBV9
TGTGCCAGCAGCGTAGCTGGGGGTAATGAGCAGTTCTTC
CASSVAGGNEQFF
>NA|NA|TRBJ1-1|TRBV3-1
TGTGCCAGCAGCCAAGATGATGTTGCTGAAGCTTTCTTT
CASSQDDVAEAFF
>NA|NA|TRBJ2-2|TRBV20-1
TGCAGTGCTAGAGATCATACCGCAGGCCTCACCGGGGAGCTGTTTTTT
CSARDHTAGLTGELFF
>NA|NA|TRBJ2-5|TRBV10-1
TGCGCCAGCAGTGAACAGCGTGAGGGGGAGACCCAGTACTTC
CASSEQREGETQYF
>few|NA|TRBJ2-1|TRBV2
TGTGCCAGCAGTGAAGTCGGGACCCATGGGTATGAGCAGTTCTTC
CASSEVGTHGYEQFF